This TCR beta chain derives from a study of T-cell memory formation after mild COVID-19. The germline V gene encodes CDR1 WSHSY and CDR2 SAAADI. The CDR3 loop spans 15 amino acids. V was clipped by 6 bases and J by 7 bases; unmatched bases: 13. This clonotype was seen a few times. A single record per CDR3 protein comes from TCRdb applying MiXCR to the 5' RACE reads. The profile shows approximately 190,000 distinct CDR3 sequences, 18% of them singletons. Specimen: PBMCs or a T cell subset sorted from them (not recorded which). The chain joins TRBV10-2 to TRBJ1-2; TRBD1 agrees at 8 bases. The sequence was collected from an adult woman who had mild COVID-19 (a few samples of this study predate the infection). Cell type and time point are not known. The CDR3, as DNA: TGCGCCAGCAGCGGCTCAGGGGGCGGGCTTGGTGGCTACACCTTC. Residues: CASSGSGGGLGGYTF.